This T cell receptor (beta chain) was sequenced in a study of beta chain features in type 1 diabetes. The study reverse transcribed the entire isolated RNA, so it sequenced expressed TCRB transcripts. It was found that naive, central memory and regulatory T cell samples averaged about 3.4 million reads. Produced via immunoSEQ multiplex PCR; TCRdb's table is partial and in-frame only. The table shows 300,000 or so clones, with 14% occurring only once. Donors contributed one heparinised blood draw apiece, averaging about 116 mL. CDR1 is SQVTM and CDR2 is ANQGSEA in the germline V gene. J lost 12 bases, V lost 0 bases, and 11 bases had no gene match. The CDR3 totals 15 residues. Notes on this clone: What it binds is unknown.

Study-wide results and limits: Type 1 diabetes patients had moderately but significantly shorter TCRB CDR3s in all four CD4+ subsets.

This TCR derives from a man aged 25 to 40 with type 1 diabetes. The sample taken for sequencing was naive CD4+ T cells from blood. The V gene is TRBV29-1, the J gene TRBJ2-1, with 10 bases identical to TRBD2. The CDR3 sequence: CSVEDLGSGGMGQFF. DNA for the CDR3: TGCAGCGTTGAAGATCTTGGTAGCGGGGGGATGGGGCAGTTCTTC.